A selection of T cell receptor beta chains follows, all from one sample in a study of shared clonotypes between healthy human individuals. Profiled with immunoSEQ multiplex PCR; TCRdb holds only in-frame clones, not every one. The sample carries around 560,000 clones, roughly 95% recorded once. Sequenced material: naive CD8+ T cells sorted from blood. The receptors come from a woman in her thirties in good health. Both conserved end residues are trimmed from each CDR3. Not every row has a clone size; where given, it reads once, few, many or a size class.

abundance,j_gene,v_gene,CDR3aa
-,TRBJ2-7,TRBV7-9,ASSFGLAGVDWNEQY
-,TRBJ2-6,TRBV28,ASSPQLGANVLT
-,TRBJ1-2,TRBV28,ASSLKTGVGYGYT
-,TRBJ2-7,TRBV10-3,AIGGVSYEQY
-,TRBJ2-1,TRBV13,ASSSTTFSSYNEQF
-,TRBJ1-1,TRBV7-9,ASSLDNRGLTEAF
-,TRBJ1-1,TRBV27,ASSGGTLGPEAF
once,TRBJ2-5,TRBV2,ASSLPPEGWETQY
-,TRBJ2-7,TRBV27,ASSSLGTGENEQY
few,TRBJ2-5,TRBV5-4,ASSSESQETQY
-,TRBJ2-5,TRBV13,ASSPLRGGQGDQETQY
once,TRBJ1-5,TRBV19,ASRRGNYREKNQPQH
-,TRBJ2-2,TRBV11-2,ASSPGLAGATGELF
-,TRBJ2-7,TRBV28,ASSLWGGTVEQY
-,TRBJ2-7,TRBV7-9,ASSLATAGEAYEQY
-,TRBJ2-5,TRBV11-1,ASSLPGGETQY
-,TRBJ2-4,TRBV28,ASSYGQGDIQY
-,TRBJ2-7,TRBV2,ASSWDRGTYEQY
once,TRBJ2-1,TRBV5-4,ASSGRASGSREQF
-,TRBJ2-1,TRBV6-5,ASNTPPYNEQF
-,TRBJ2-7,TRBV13,ASSLESGGTMEQY
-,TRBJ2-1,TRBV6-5,ASSLGLAGVNEQF
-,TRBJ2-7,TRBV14,ASSQEFSGTYEQY
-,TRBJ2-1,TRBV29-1,SVGEARSYNEQF
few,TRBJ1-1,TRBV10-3,AISDGTGGTEAF
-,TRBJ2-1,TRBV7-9,ASSLAPLGRYNEQF
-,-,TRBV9,ASSVSSGYEQY
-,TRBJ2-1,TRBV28,ASGSSRARLLYNEQF
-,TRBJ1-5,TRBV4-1,ASSQWSDSNQPQH
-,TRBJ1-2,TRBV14,ASSQGTLDYGYT
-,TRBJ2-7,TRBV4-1,ASSQEGAYEQY
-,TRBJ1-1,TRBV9,ASSATHVGGRDTEAF
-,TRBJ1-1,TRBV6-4,ASSAFPGRLTEAF
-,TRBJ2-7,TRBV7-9,ASSLGGRAYEQY
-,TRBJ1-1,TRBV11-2,ASSNGQGPTEAF
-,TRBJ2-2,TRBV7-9,ASSHEYSTGELF
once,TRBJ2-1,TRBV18,ASSPRTGRGTYNEQF
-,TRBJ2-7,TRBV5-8,ASSLERAAYEQY
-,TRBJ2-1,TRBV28,ASRQPGNGNEQF
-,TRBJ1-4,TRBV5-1,ASSLGQGGKKLF
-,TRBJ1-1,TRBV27,ASLNGAEAF
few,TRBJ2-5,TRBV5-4,ASSLEREETQY
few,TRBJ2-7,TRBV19,ASSPGGFTGEQY
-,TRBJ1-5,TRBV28,ASSLSSTGNQPQH
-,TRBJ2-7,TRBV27,ASRDLRDSYEQY
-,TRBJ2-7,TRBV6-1,ASSDPGSSGTDEQY